The clone carrying this TCR beta chain showed up many times. Trimming removed 4 bases from V and 7 bases from J, with 14 bases in between. Germline CDR1 reads LGHNA; CDR2 reads YNFKEQ. The CDR3 is 13 residues long. Uncontrolled infection, other autoimmune disease, pregnancy or lactation excluded patients. The entry originates in a study of T cells in Graves' hyperthyroidism and ophthalmopathy. The TCR beta CDR3 regions underwent amplification using RNA transcripts as the source. Carried out on the TCR CDR3, a first-round RT-PCR used the HTBI primer set. One entry per CDR3 protein results from TCRdb running MiXCR on the multiplex PCR reads. The table records 400,000 or so distinct CDR3 sequences, about 14% of them present only once.

This chain links TRBV4-2 with TRBJ2-7; possible D gene TRBD2, 5 bases. The origin of this receptor is a man aged 50-60 years with Graves' ophthalmopathy. The sequenced sample consisted of blood. The CDR3 DNA follows: TGTGCCAGCAGCCGAACGATATCGGGGGAGCAGTACTTC. Translation: CASSRTISGEQYF.